What follows are 8 T cell receptor beta chains derived from one specimen sequenced in a study of blood T cells in healthy people across ages. Primers used in a second PCR of about 6 to 11 cycles were a sample-barcoded 5' primer and a J-beta primer mix. MiXCR, run by TCRdb on the 5' RACE reads, gives a single entry per CDR3 protein. The sample consists of about 1,400,000 distinct CDR3 sequences, roughly 59% of them appearing once. Sequences were obtained from blood. Receptor source: a young man in good health.

The table lists this clonotype with a count of one. J is TRBJ2-4 and V is TRBV5-1; 9 bases align to TRBD1. With V trimmed by 5 bases and J by 1 base, 13 bases remained unmatched. Germline values: CDR1 SGHRS, CDR2 YFSETQ. There are 18 residues in the CDR3. CDR3 coding DNA: TGCGCCAGCAGTCAGGGCATACAGGGGGCTGGTGCCAAAAACATTCAGTACTTC. Protein: CASSQGIQGAGAKNIQYF.

The chain has TRBV20-1 and TRBJ2-7; D possibly corresponds to TRBD1 (6 bases). The V end lost 8 bases, the J end lost 3 bases, and 14 bases lay between the germline ends. Looked up from germline, CDR1 is DFQATT and CDR2 is SNEGSKA (reference sequence). The CDR3 loop spans 12 amino acids. The CDR3 DNA follows: TGCAGTACCACGGACAGCCGCTACGAGCAGTACTTC. Translating gives CSTTDSRYEQYF.

This chain uses TRBV20-1 with TRBJ1-1; D gene ambiguous. Germline V gives CDR1 DFQATT, CDR2 SNEGSKA (reference sequence). Between the trimmed V and J ends, which lost 0 bases and 3 bases, there was a span of 11 bases. The CDR3 totals 14 residues. The CDR3 nucleotides read TGCAGTGCTAGAGAGGCGTTTTTGGACACTGAAGCTTTCTTT. Its protein product is CSAREAFLDTEAFF.

This chain connects TRBV28 to TRBJ1-1; D remains unclear. This CDR3 comprises 15 residues. The ends were cut back, 4 bases at V and 0 bases at J, with 12 bases in the middle. Germline-derived CDR1 and CDR2 are MDHEN and SYDVKM. The CDR3 region is CASSSNTVMNTEAFF. In nucleotides, the CDR3 is TGTGCCAGCAGTTCAAACACAGTTATGAACACTGAAGCTTTCTTT.

The chain couples TRBV7-9 to TRBJ2-1; D remains ambiguous. V was shortened by 4 bases and J by 10 bases, with 17 bases between the two germline ends. Germline lookup yields CDR1 SEHNR and CDR2 FQNEAQ (reference sequence). This CDR3 is built from 14 residues. This CDR3 is CASSSPDLNREQFF. The CDR3 DNA reads as TGTGCCAGCAGCTCCCCCGACCTCAATCGGGAGCAGTTCTTC.

V is TRBV20-1 and J is TRBJ2-3, with 9 bases aligning to TRBD2. Germline V gives CDR1 DFQATT, CDR2 SNEGSKA (reference sequence). The CDR3 is made up of 15 amino acids. J gave up 2 bases and V 5 bases, and 8 bases lay outside the gene matches. CDR3 region: CSARRLAVNTDTQYF. In DNA, the CDR3 is TGCAGTGCTCGTCGACTAGCGGTAAACACAGATACGCAGTATTTT.

This clonotype has only one observation. The rearrangement uses TRBV6-2 or TRBV6-3 and TRBJ2-4; maybe TRBD1 (5 bases). Germline V CDR1 and CDR2: MNHEY, SVGEGT. The V end was cut by 7 bases, the J end by 15 bases, with 25 bases between. CDR3 length: 14 residues. The CDR3 loop reads CASNPQANRIRGYF. In DNA, the CDR3 is TGTGCCAGCAATCCCCAGGCCAACCGGATAAGGGGGTACTTC.

The rearrangement uses TRBV20-1 and TRBJ2-7; 7 bases fit TRBD2. CDR3 size: 15 residues. Germline trimming cut 0 bases from V and 1 base from J; bases unmatched to any gene: 6. Per germline, CDR1 DFQATT and CDR2 SNEGSKA (reference sequence). CDR3 in amino acids: CSARDLSGGSYEQYF. Written as DNA, the CDR3 is TGCAGTGCTAGAGATCTGTCGGGGGGTTCCTACGAGCAGTACTTC.